Shown below are 22 T cell receptor beta chains from a single sample sequenced in a study of T cells in women clearing cervical HPV infection. Using immunoSEQ multiplex PCR, the repertoire was profiled, and TCRdb retains in-frame clones only, with some absent. Here the sample table reports about 44,000 clones. Sample: blood buffy coat. The receptors were sampled from a woman aged 18 to 75 with a cervical HPV16 infection that either progressed to CIN3+ or cleared (not recorded which).

Concerning this clone: Read data end 3 residues before the CDR3 end; the end is taken from the germline J gene. The rearrangement joins TRBV7-2 to TRBJ1-5; D may be TRBD1 (6 bases). The CDR3 loop spans 15 amino acids. Trimming shortened V by 5 bases and J by 4 bases, and 15 bases separated the two germline ends. Germline V gene sequence: CDR1 SGHTA, CDR2 FQGNSA. CDR3: CASSTTGQRNQPQHF. CDR3 bases read: TGTGCCAGCAGCACGACCGGACAGAGAAATCAGCCC.

About this clone itself: Read coverage stops 3 residues before the CDR3 terminus; the germline J gene supplies the remainder. V gene TRBV7-2 combines with J gene TRBJ2-2; the match to TRBD2 covers 8 bases. Germline lookup yields CDR1 SGHTA and CDR2 FQGNSA. This CDR3 comprises 14 residues. With 7 bases clipped from V and 3 bases from J, the junction kept 4 bases outside the gene matches. Incomplete CDR3 DNA: TGTGCCAGCAAGACGGGGGGGTACACCGGGGAG. Its protein is CASKTGGYTGE. The entire CDR3 reads CASKTGGYTGELFF.

As for this clone: The sequence runs out 3 residues before the end of the CDR3; the remainder is reconstructed from the germline J gene. The chain has TRBV20-1 and TRBJ1-4; 12 nucleotides agree with TRBD1. Germline V gene sequence: CDR1 DFQATT, CDR2 SNEGSKA (reference sequence). After removal of 5 bases from V and 7 bases from J, the junction contained 5 bases not matched to a gene. The CDR3 is 14 amino acids. The part of the CDR3 DNA that was read is TGCAGTGCTTACTGGGACAGGGGGCCTGAAAAA. Translated, it gives CSAYWDRGPEK. The full CDR3 protein reads CSAYWDRGPEKLFF.

In the case of this clone: The read terminates 3 residues before the CDR3 end, so the remaining end is supplied by the germline J gene. The chain joins TRBV20-1 to TRBJ2-3; 13 positions match TRBD2. With V trimmed by 0 bases and J by 2 bases, 11 bases remained unmatched. The germline CDR1 and CDR2 sequences are DFQATT and SNEGSKA (reference sequence). The CDR3 is made up of 19 amino acids. The CDR3: CSARDQLAGGPRHTDTQYF. The CDR3 bases that were read are TGCAGTGCTAGAGATCAACTAGCGGGAGGGCCGCGACACACAGATACG.

Concerning this clone itself: The read terminates 3 residues before the CDR3 end, so the remaining end is supplied by the germline J gene. The chain has TRBV10-3 and TRBJ2-3; 7 positions agree with TRBD1. V trimming: 9 bases; J trimming: 1 base; junction bases outside the gene matches: 7. From germline, CDR1 is ENHRY and CDR2 SYGVKD. This CDR3 contains 14 residues. CDR3 loop: CAISTGLGTDTQYF. The CDR3 bases that were read are TGTGCCATTTCGACAGGGTTGGGCACAGATACG.

The CDR3 spells CASSSRRQGGETQYF. The sequenced CDR3 bases are TGTGCCAGCAGTTCTCGCCGACAGGGTGGAGAGACC. V is TRBV5-4 and J is TRBJ2-5; 7 bases agree with TRBD1. The read is 3 residues too short to cover the CDR3 end, so that end is filled in from the germline J gene. J lost 4 bases, V lost 5 bases, and 11 bases had no gene match. The length of the CDR3 is 15 residues. Germline V CDR1 and CDR2: SGHNT, YYREEE (reference sequence).

As to this clone: Coverage ceases 3 residues before the CDR3 finishes, and the germline J gene fills in the end. The chain recombines TRBV20-1 with TRBJ1-1; 7 bases are a match to TRBD1. The CDR3 contains 13 residues. Germline CDR1 reads DFQATT; CDR2 reads SNEGSKA (reference sequence). The V segment lost 0 bases and the J segment 5 bases; nucleotides outside the gene matches: 3. The CDR3 protein is CSARDSRGTEAFF. Partial CDR3 DNA: TGCAGTGCTAGAGATTCCAGGGGGACTGAA.

For this clone: The read falls 3 residues short of the CDR3 end, and the missing part is taken from the germline J gene. The J gene is TRBJ2-4, the V gene TRBV2; 13 bases match TRBD2. The CDR3 is made up of 17 amino acids. Trimming took 5 bases from V and 3 from J; bases not matched to a gene: 7. CDR1 is SNHLY, CDR2 FYNNEI, per germline. CDR3 protein: CASSTRGLAGDKNIQYF. The part of the CDR3 DNA that was read is TGTGCCAGCAGTACGAGAGGACTAGCGGGGGACAAAAACATT.

Details on this clone: The read halts 3 residues ahead of the CDR3 end, with the missing end drawn from the germline J gene. The chain recombines TRBV19 with TRBJ2-3; possible D gene TRBD1, 5 bases. CDR1 and CDR2 (germline): LNHDA, SQIVND (reference sequence). The CDR3 is made up of 17 amino acids. V lost 0 bases to trimming and J lost 2 bases, with 15 bases between them. The part of the CDR3 DNA that was read is TGTGCCAGTAGTATAGATCTTCAGGGCCCCTACACAGATACG. Translated, it gives CASSIDLQGPYTDT. The complete CDR3 protein is CASSIDLQGPYTDTQYF.

On this clone itself: The sequenced fragment ends 3 residues before the CDR3 boundary, so the rest is inferred from the germline J gene. This rearrangement joins TRBV5-1 to TRBJ2-2, with D perhaps matching TRBD1 (6 bases). The V end was cut by 2 bases, the J end by 5 bases, with 10 bases between. The germline CDR1 and CDR2 sequences are SGHRS and YFSETQ. There are 14 residues in the CDR3. CDR3 bases read: TGCGCCAGCAGCTTCGGGGACACGACCGGGGAG. Amino acid sequence: CASSFGDTTGE. The complete CDR3 sequence is CASSFGDTTGELFF.

In regard to this clone: The read ends 3 residues shy of where the CDR3 ends; the end is completed using the germline J gene. This chain joins TRBV7-2 and TRBJ2-7, with 7 bases that match TRBD1. This CDR3 is 14 amino acids long. The germline V gene has CDR1 SGHTA and CDR2 FQGNSA. The V gene end was trimmed by 5 bases and the J gene end by 6 bases; junction bases not matched to a gene: 10. CDR3 DNA, as far as it was read: TGTGCCAGCAGCGCCGGGACAGTTTCGGGCGAG. It translates to CASSAGTVSGE. The complete CDR3 reads CASSAGTVSGEQYF. Variable domain in full (rest from reference TRBV7-2 and TRBJ2-7): GAGVSQSPSNKVTEKGKDVELRCDPISGHTALYWYRQSLGQGLEFLIYFQGNSAPDKSGLPSDRFSAERTGGSVSTLTIQRTQQEDSAVYLCASSAGTVSGEQYFGPGTRLTVT.

Worth noting for this clone: The read comes to an end 3 residues before the CDR3 does, leaving the germline J gene to fill in the end. The V call is TRBV7-8, the J call TRBJ2-6, with a tentative D call TRBD1 (6 bases). Looked up from germline, CDR1 is SGHVS and CDR2 is FQNEAQ. V was trimmed by 2 bases and J by 2 bases, leaving 7 bases between them. This CDR3 is built from 15 residues. CDR3 sequence reads: CASSLKGAGANVLTF. Partial CDR3 DNA: TGTGCCAGCAGCTTAAAGGGGGCTGGGGCCAACGTC.

As to this clone: The read gets to within 3 residues of the CDR3 end, and the germline J gene fills in the rest. The chain carries TRBV7-3 and TRBJ2-2, with 12 bases identical to TRBD2. The J segment lost 7 bases and the V segment lost 3 bases, leaving 12 bases of the junction unmatched. CDR1 is SGHTA, CDR2 FQGTGA, per germline. The CDR3 is 18 amino acids. The CDR3 protein is CASSLLRPTSGSFGELFF. The sequenced part of the CDR3 DNA is TGTGCCAGCAGCTTGCTCCGTCCGACTAGCGGGAGTTTCGGGGAG.

As regards this clone: The read ends 3 residues shy of where the CDR3 ends; the end is completed using the germline J gene. This chain connects TRBV7-2 to TRBJ2-1, with TRBD2 matching over 8 bases. V was pared by 0 bases and J by 4 bases, with 11 bases of the junction left unmatched. The CDR3 is made up of 18 amino acids. CDR1 is SGHTA and CDR2 is FQGNSA in the germline V gene. The sequenced part of the CDR3 DNA is TGTGCCAGCAGCTTAGCGGGTTCGAGCGGGAGTGGGTACAATGAG. Protein product: CASSLAGSSGSGYNE. The CDR3 in its entirety is CASSLAGSSGSGYNEQFF.

To note about this clone: The missing CDR3 end, 3 residues past where the read stops, is filled in from the germline J gene. The V gene is TRBV29-1, the J gene TRBJ2-2; D is undetermined. From germline, CDR1 is SQVTM and CDR2 ANQGSEA. This CDR3 has 11 amino acids. Trimming shortened V by 7 bases and J by 7 bases, and 10 bases separated the two germline ends. The part of the CDR3 DNA that was read is TGCAGCGCCGGGTTTGTCGGGGAG. Translating it yields CSAGFVGE. The whole CDR3 sequence reads CSAGFVGELFF.

In the case of this clone: Sequencing ends 3 residues short of the CDR3 end; the germline J gene provides the rest. The rearrangement links TRBV5-5 to TRBJ2-2, with D maybe TRBD2 (6 bases). The ends were cut back, 2 bases at V and 2 bases at J, with 10 bases in the middle. Germline V gene lookup returns CDR1 SGHKS and CDR2 YYEKEE (reference sequence). The CDR3 has 15 residues. The covered CDR3 bases are TGTGCCAGCAGCTTTCCGGGACTTAACACCGGGGAG. Its protein product is CASSFPGLNTGE. The entire CDR3 sequence reads CASSFPGLNTGELFF.

In regard to this clone: The read ends 3 residues before the CDR3 terminus; that terminus is restored from the germline J gene. This CDR3 is also generated by other DNA sequences in the sample. The chain employs TRBV7-9 and TRBJ1-3; D unclear. The germline V and J ends were trimmed by 4 bases and 3 bases, with 13 bases remaining between them. The germline V gene encodes CDR1 SEHNR and CDR2 FQNEAQ (reference sequence). The CDR3 totals 15 residues. Here the CDR3 reads CASSSLAPFGNTIYF. CDR3 bases read: TGTGCCAGCAGCTCCTTAGCCCCATTTGGAAACACC.

A remark on this clone: Coverage ceases 3 residues before the CDR3 finishes, and the germline J gene fills in the end. The V gene is TRBV20-1, the J gene TRBJ2-3, with 14 nucleotides matching TRBD2. The CDR3 spans 16 residues. Germline V lookup: CDR1 DFQATT, CDR2 SNEGSKA (reference sequence). CDR3 residues: CSARERTSGGLETQYF. Partial CDR3 DNA: TGCAGTGCTAGAGAAAGGACTAGCGGGGGGTTAGAGACG.

About this clone itself: The read stops 3 residues short of the end of the CDR3; the missing end is completed from the germline J gene. The gene calls are TRBV5-1 and TRBJ1-1; 7 bases align to TRBD1. The germline V gene has CDR1 SGHRS and CDR2 YFSETQ. The CDR3 spans 15 residues. V gave up 2 bases and J gave up 0 bases; unmatched junction bases: 4. CDR3 DNA, as far as it was read: TGCGCCAGCAGCTTTGACGGACAGGTGAACACTGAA. It codes for CASSFDGQVNTE. The whole CDR3 is CASSFDGQVNTEAFF.

As concerns this clone: The observed sequence ends 3 residues before the CDR3 terminus, with the missing tail filled in from the germline J gene. The genes are TRBV30 and TRBJ2-5, with D unclear. CDR1 is GTSNPN, CDR2 SVGIG, per germline (reference sequence). The CDR3 is 15 amino acids. Trimming took 0 bases from V and 3 from J, leaving 14 bases between them. The DNA read from the CDR3 is TGTGCCTGGAGTGTCTGGTCAAAACTGAAAGAGACC. It codes for CAWSVWSKLKET. The whole CDR3 region reads CAWSVWSKLKETQYF.

On this clone: The read comes to an end 3 residues before the CDR3 does, leaving the germline J gene to fill in the end. The chain carries TRBV5-1 and TRBJ2-1, with D hard to call. Germline values: CDR1 SGHRS, CDR2 YFSETQ. This CDR3 is built from 14 residues. V lost 0 bases to trimming and J lost 2 bases, with 6 bases between them. The covered CDR3 bases are TGCGCCAGCAGCTTGGAGGCAGCCTACAATGAG. Encoded protein: CASSLEAAYNE. In full, the CDR3 reads CASSLEAAYNEQFF.

Note on this clone: With the read ending 3 residues before the CDR3 end, the germline J gene is used to fill in that end. Other DNA variants within this sample encode the same CDR3. V and J are TRBV5-1 and TRBJ2-5; D perhaps matches TRBD1 (5 bases). V was clipped by 2 bases and J by 2 bases, with 7 bases between them. Looked up from germline, CDR1 is SGHRS and CDR2 is YFSETQ. CDR3 length equals 13 residues. The CDR3 bases that were read are TGCGCCAGCAGCTTAGGACAACAAGAGACC. Its translation is CASSLGQQET. The full CDR3 reads CASSLGQQETQYF.